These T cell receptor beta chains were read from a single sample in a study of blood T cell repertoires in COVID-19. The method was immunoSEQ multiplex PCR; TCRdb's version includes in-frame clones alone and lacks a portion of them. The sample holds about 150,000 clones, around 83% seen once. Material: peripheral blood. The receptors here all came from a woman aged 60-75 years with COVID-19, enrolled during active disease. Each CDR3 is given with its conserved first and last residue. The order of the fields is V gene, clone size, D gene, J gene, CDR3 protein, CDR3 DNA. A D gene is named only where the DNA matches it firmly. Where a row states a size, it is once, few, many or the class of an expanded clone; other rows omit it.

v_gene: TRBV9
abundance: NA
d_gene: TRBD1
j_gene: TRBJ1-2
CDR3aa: CASSTGGELDGYTF
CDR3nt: TGTGCCAGCAGCACAGGGGGGGAACTAGATGGCTACACCTTC

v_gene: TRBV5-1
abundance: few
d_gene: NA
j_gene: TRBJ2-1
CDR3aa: CASSLTAAHGNEQFF
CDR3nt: TGCGCCAGCAGCTTGACAGCGGCTCATGGAAATGAGCAGTTCTTC

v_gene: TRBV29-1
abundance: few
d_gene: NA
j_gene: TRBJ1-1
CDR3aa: CSVDRGVSTEAFF
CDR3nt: TGCAGCGTTGACAGGGGTGTCAGCACTGAAGCTTTCTTT

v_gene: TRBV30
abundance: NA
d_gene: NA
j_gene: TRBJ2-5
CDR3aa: CALTRVLETQYF
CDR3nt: TGTGCCTTAACCAGGGTTTTGGAGACCCAGTACTTC

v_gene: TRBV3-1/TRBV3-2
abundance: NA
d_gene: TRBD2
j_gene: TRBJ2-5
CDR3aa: CASRSSAGGETQYF
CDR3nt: TGTGCCAGCAGGTCTTCGGCGGGAGGCGAGACCCAGTACTTC

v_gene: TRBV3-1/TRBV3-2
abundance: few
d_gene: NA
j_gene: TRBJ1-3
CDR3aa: CASSQSGAGTGNTIYF
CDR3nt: TGTGCCAGCAGCCAATCCGGGGCGGGGACTGGAAACACCATATATTTT

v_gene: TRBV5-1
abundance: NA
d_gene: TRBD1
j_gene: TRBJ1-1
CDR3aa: CASKRTGIYTEAFF
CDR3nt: TGCGCCAGCAAAAGGACAGGGATTTACACTGAAGCTTTCTTT

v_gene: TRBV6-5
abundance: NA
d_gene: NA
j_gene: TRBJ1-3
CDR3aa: CASSWEGSGNTIYF
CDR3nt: TGTGCCAGCAGTTGGGAGGGGTCTGGAAACACCATATATTTT

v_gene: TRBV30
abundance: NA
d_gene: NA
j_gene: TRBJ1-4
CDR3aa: CAWSKTGILGEKLFF
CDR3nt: TGTGCCTGGAGTAAAACCGGGATCCTTGGGGAAAAACTGTTTTTT

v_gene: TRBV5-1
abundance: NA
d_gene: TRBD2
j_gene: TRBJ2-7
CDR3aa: CASSLTSGSYEQYF
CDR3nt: TGCGCCAGCAGCTTGACTAGCGGGAGCTACGAGCAGTACTTC